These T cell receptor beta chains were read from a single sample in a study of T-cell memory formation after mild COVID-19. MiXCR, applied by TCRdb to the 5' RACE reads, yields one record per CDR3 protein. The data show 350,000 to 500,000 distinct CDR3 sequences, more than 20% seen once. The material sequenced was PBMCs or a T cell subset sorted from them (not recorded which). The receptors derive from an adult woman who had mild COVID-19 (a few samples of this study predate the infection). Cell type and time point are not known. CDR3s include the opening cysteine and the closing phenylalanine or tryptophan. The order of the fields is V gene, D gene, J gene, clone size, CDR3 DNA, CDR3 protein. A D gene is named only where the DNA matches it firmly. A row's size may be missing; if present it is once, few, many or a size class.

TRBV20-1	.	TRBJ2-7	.	TGCAGTGCTAGTAGTGGGAGGAAGGTCGAGCAGTACTTC	CSASSGRKVEQYF
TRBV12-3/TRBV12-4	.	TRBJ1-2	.	TGTGCCAGCAAAATTGCGACAGGTAGAAACTATGGCTACACCTTC	CASKIATGRNYGYTF
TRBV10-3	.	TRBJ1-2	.	TGTGCCATCAGTGAGTCGGAGGACTGGGATGGCTACACCTTC	CAISESEDWDGYTF
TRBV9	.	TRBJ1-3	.	TGTGCCAGCAGCCAGGGAGGGGCGCTAGGAAACACCATATATTTT	CASSQGGALGNTIYF
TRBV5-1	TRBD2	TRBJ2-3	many	TGCGCCAGCAGACTCCAAGGAGCGGGAAGCACAGATACGCAGTATTTT	CASRLQGAGSTDTQYF
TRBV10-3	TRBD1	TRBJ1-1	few	TGTGCCATCAGTGGACGGACAGGGGTAAAGAACACTGAAGCTTTCTTT	CAISGRTGVKNTEAFF
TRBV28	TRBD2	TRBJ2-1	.	TGTGCCAGCACAGCGGGGGGGCTCCAGTTCTTC	CASTAGGLQFF
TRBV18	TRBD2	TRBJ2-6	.	TGTGCCAGCTCCCTTGGCGGGGGTACCTCTGGGGCCAACGTCCTGACTTTC	CASSLGGGTSGANVLTF
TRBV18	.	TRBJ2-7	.	TGTGCCAGCTCACAACCGGGGGTCTCCGAGCAGTACTTC	CASSQPGVSEQYF
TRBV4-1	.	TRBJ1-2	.	TGCGCCAGCAGCCAAGTCATAGGGCCCACGGGCTACACCTTC	CASSQVIGPTGYTF
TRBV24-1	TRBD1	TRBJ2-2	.	TGTGCCACCAGTGACCGTCCTCGACAGGGTCTGCACACCGGGGAGCTGTTTTTT	CATSDRPRQGLHTGELFF
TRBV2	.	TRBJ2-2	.	TGTGCCAGCAGTTGGGCCACTGGGGAGCTGTTTTTT	CASSWATGELFF
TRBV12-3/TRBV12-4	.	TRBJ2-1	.	TGTGCCAGCAGCCCTGCCCGGGCCTATGAGCAGTTCTTC	CASSPARAYEQFF
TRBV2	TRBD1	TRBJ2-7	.	TGTGCCAGCATTCCGACAGGGGTCCGCCTGGAGCAGTACTTC	CASIPTGVRLEQYF
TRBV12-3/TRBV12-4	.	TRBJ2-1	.	TGTGCCAGCAGTCAGGGTTTCTACAATGAGCAGTTCTTC	CASSQGFYNEQFF
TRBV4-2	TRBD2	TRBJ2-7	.	TGTGCCAGCAGCCCGGGACTAGCGGGAGTTAACGAGCAGTACTTC	CASSPGLAGVNEQYF
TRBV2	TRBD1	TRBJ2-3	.	TGTGCCAGCAGCCCTGGACAGGCGGATACAGATACGCAGTATTTT	CASSPGQADTDTQYF
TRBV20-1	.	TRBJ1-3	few	TGCAGTGCCACTTACAGGGAGACGGGAAACACCATATATTTT	CSATYRETGNTIYF
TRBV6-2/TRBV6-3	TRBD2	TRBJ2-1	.	TGTGCCAGCAGTTACGATGCGGGAGTTCCCTACAATGAGCAGTTCTTC	CASSYDAGVPYNEQFF
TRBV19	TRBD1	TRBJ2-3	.	TGTGCCAGTAGTACCGGACAGGCCCCTACGCAGTATTTT	CASSTGQAPTQYF
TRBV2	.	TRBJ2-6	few	TGTGCCAGCAGTGAATGGGGCTCTGGGGCCAACGTCCTGACTTTC	CASSEWGSGANVLTF
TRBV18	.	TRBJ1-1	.	TGTGCCAGCTCACCTTTGGATCGCTCTGAAGCTTTCTTT	CASSPLDRSEAFF
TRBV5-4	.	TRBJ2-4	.	TGTGCCAGCAGCTTAGCCGGGGGCAAAAACATTCAGTACTTC	CASSLAGGKNIQYF
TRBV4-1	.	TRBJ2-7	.	TGCGCCAGCAGCCTGCGGGACGGTAGCTCCTACGAGCAGTACTTC	CASSLRDGSSYEQYF
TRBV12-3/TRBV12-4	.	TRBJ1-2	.	TGTGCCAGCAGCTATACAGGGAACGGCTACACCTTC	CASSYTGNGYTF
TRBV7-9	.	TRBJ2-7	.	TGTGCCAGCAGCGGACGGGGACCCTACGAGCAGTACTTC	CASSGRGPYEQYF
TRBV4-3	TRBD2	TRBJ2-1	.	TGCGCCAGCAGCCAAGATCCCCCGAGGACTAGCGGGGGCCTGAATGAGCAGTTCTTC	CASSQDPPRTSGGLNEQFF
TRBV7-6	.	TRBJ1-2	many	TGTGCCAGCAGCTTAGTAGGGGGGGCAGAGTATGGCTACACCTTC	CASSLVGGAEYGYTF
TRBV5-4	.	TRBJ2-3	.	TGTGCCAGCATCGAGACAGGCCTCACAGATACGCAGTATTTT	CASIETGLTDTQYF
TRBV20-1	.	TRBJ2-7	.	TGCAGTGCTAGTGAACGATACGAGCAGTACTTC	CSASERYEQYF
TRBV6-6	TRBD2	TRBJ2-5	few	TGTGCCAGCAGTTACCCGCGAGCGGGGGCAGAGACCCAGTACTTC	CASSYPRAGAETQYF
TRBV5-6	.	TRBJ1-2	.	TGTGCCAGCAGCTTGAACAGTTTCTATGGCTACACCTTC	CASSLNSFYGYTF
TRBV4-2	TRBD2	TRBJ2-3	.	TGTGCCAGCAGCCAGGTACTAGCGGGAGGCGTTACGCAGTATTTT	CASSQVLAGGVTQYF
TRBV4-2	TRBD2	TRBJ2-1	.	TGTGCCAGCAGCCAAGATCCGGCTAGCGGCTACAATGAGCAGTTCTTC	CASSQDPASGYNEQFF
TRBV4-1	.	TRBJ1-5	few	TGCGCCAGCAGCCAAGAAGAGGGGCCCTCCAATCAGCCCCAGCATTTT	CASSQEEGPSNQPQHF
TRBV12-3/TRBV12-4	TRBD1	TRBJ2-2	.	TGTGCCAGCTCTTTTGGGACAGGGGACACCGGGGAGCTGTTTTTT	CASSFGTGDTGELFF
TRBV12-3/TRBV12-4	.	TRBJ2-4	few	TGTGCCAGCAGTTTCCTTAGCGGAGTAGCCAAAAACATTCAGTACTTC	CASSFLSGVAKNIQYF
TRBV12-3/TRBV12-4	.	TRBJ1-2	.	TGTGCCAGCAGTGGGGCCATGGGGTATGGCTACACCTTC	CASSGAMGYGYTF
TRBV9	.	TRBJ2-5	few	TGTGCCAGCAGCGTAACCCCTCGACAAGAGACCCAGTACTTC	CASSVTPRQETQYF
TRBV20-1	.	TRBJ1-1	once	TGCAGTGCTAGTACACGGAGGAACACTGAAGCTTTCTTT	CSASTRRNTEAFF
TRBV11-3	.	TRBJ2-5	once	TGTGCCAGCAGCTCCCCCTCTTACGAACAAGAGACCCAGTACTTC	CASSSPSYEQETQYF
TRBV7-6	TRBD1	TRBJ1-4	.	TGTGCCAGCAGCTTAGAAGTCGGGACAGGGGCAAGGAAACTGTTTTTT	CASSLEVGTGARKLFF
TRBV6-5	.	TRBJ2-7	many	TGTGCCAGCAGTCGTGACGGGAGCTCCTACGAGCAGTACTTC	CASSRDGSSYEQYF
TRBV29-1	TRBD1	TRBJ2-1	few	TGCAGCGTTGAAGGGACAGGGTCCTACAATGAGCAGTTCTTC	CSVEGTGSYNEQFF
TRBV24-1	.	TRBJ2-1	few	TGTGCCACCAGTAAGGGGGGAATAGCTATCAATGAGCAGTTCTTC	CATSKGGIAINEQFF
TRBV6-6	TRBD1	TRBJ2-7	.	TGTGCCAGCAGCATACTCTCCGGGCAGGGGGCGGTCGAGCAGTACTTC	CASSILSGQGAVEQYF
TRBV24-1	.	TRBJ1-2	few	TGTGCCACCAGTGATGACGGGACAAGCTATGGCTACACCTTC	CATSDDGTSYGYTF
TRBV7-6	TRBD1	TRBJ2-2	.	TGTGCCAGCAGCCCAGGGGGACAGACCCGATGGACCGGGGAGCTGTTTTTT	CASSPGGQTRWTGELFF